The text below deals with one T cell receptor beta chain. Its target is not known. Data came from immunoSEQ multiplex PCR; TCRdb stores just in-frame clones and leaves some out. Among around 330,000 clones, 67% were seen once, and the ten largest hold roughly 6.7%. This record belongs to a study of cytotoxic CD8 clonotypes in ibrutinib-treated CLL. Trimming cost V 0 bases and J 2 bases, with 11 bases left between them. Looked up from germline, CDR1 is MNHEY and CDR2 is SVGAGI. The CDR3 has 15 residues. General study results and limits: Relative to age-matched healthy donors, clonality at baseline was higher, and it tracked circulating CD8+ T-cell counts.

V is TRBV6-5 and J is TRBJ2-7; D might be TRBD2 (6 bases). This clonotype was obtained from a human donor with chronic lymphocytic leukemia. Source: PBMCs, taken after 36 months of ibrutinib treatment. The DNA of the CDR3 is TGTGCCAGCAGTTACTCGAGCTGGGAGGCCTACGAGCAGTACTTC. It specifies CASSYSSWEAYEQYF.